The source of this T cell receptor beta chain is a study of OX40 agonist ivuxolimab in advanced cancers. On the study more broadly: Eligibility admitted prior anti-PD-1, anti-PD-L1 or anti-CTLA-4 therapy; 40% to 50% had some. Study findings and constraints: CD8+ T cells averaged more expanded clones than CD4+.

This clone was seen once. The target antigen is unknown. The CDR3 spans 13 residues. Trimming removed 5 bases at V and 8 bases at J, with 15 bases between. The V gene's germline CDR1 is SGHVS and CDR2 FQNEAQ. The assay was immunoSEQ multiplex PCR, and TCRdb's table has in-frame clones only and misses some. This table holds about 100,000 clones, approximately 91% found once. Patients were excluded for autoimmune disease history or systemic immunosuppression. The source material was CD4+ or CD8+ T cells sorted from blood, sampled in a trial of the OX40 agonist ivuxolimab. J is TRBJ1-1 and V is TRBV7-8, with no clear D. This TCR derives from an adult with an advanced solid tumor such as melanoma, head and neck, liver or kidney cancer. The CDR3 reads CASSQGWRLEAFF. The CDR3 region has the DNA TGTGCCAGCAGCCAAGGTTGGAGATTAGAAGCTTTCTTT.